These 23 T cell receptor beta chains originate from one sample sequenced in a study of tumor T cells in aggressive B-cell lymphoma. Assay: immunoSEQ multiplex PCR; the TCRdb copy retains only in-frame clones and omits some. The repertoire holds 9,000 or so clones, with 70% to 90% as singletons. Material for sequencing was tumor tissue. These TCRs come from an adult with diffuse large B cell lymphoma.

The chain joins TRBV7-2 to TRBJ2-7; D unresolved. Germline V lookup: CDR1 SGHTA, CDR2 FQGNSA. The CDR3 is 13 amino acids. Trimming removed 5 bases from V and 3 bases from J, with 11 bases in between. The CDR3 loop reads CASSPYPGYEQYF. Written as DNA, the CDR3 is TGTGCCAGCAGCCCCTACCCGGGCTACGAGCAGTACTTC.

V usage is TRBV11-3 and J usage is TRBJ2-1, with TRBD2 matching 11 bases. The CDR3 is 16 residues long. V gave up 4 bases and J gave up 3 bases; unmatched junction bases: 5. The germline CDR1 and CDR2 sequences are SGHNT and YENEEA. The CDR3 DNA is TGTGCCAGCAGCTATGAGGGGACTAGCGGCTACAATGAGCAGTTCTTC. It is translated as CASSYEGTSGYNEQFF.

The rearrangement joins TRBV7-6 to TRBJ2-7; no firm D call. Germline V gives CDR1 SGHVS, CDR2 FNYEAQ. There are 15 residues in the CDR3. The V end lost 2 bases, the J end lost 3 bases, and 14 bases lay between the germline ends. DNA of the CDR3: TGTGCCAGCAGCTTAAAAGCCGCGTCCGGCTACGAGCAGTACTTC. This gives the protein CASSLKAASGYEQYF. The full variable domain, its missing parts supplied by reference TRBV7-6 and TRBJ2-7, is GAGVSQSPRYKVTKRGQDVALRCDPISGHVSLYWYRQALGQGPEFLTYFNYEAQQDKSGLPNDRFSAERPEGSISTLTIQRTEQRDSAMYRCASSLKAASGYEQYFGPGTRLTVT.

The chain combines TRBV5-6 with TRBJ2-2; TRBD1 matches at 10 bases. V dropped 4 bases and J dropped 6; count of bases not matched to a gene: 3. The CDR3 extends over 14 amino acids. CDR1 and CDR2 (germline): SGHDT, YYEEEE. The CDR3 bases are TGTGCCAGCAGCACGGGGACAGGGGCCGGGGAGCTGTTTTTT. Protein: CASSTGTGAGELFF.

The rearrangement links TRBV2 to TRBJ2-1; D is perhaps TRBD2 (7 bases). The ends were cut back, 4 bases at V and 6 bases at J, with 10 bases in the middle. The CDR3 is 13 amino acids. Germline CDR1 and CDR2: SNHLY and FYNNEI. CDR3 bases: TGTGCCAGCAGTGTTAGGGGGGGCAATGAGCAGTTCTTC. Amino acid sequence: CASSVRGGNEQFF.

The chain links TRBV4-3 to TRBJ1-1; TRBD1 aligns across 9 bases. Germline V gene lookup returns CDR1 LGHNA and CDR2 YSLEER. V trimming: 7 bases; J trimming: 0 bases; junction bases outside the gene matches: 6. The CDR3 runs to 15 residues. The CDR3 protein is CASKMGTGLNTEAFF. The DNA of the CDR3 is TGCGCCAGCAAAATGGGGACAGGGTTGAACACTGAAGCTTTCTTT.

Regarding this clone: The junction shows a germline mismatch at one end, possibly a read error. This sequence joins TRBV6-1 and TRBJ2-7; no clear D gene. The CDR3 is made up of 15 amino acids. The germline gives CDR1 MNHNS, CDR2 SASEGT. In DNA, the CDR3 is TGTGCCAGCAGTGAAGGGGCGTTTACGACCTACAAGCAGTACTTC. Its translation: CASSEGAFTTYKQYF.

The chain has TRBV18 and TRBJ1-5, with a weak D call TRBD1 (5 bases). The V gene lost 1 base and the J gene lost 3 bases, with 16 bases spanning the gap. This CDR3 is 17 amino acids long. Germline V lookup: CDR1 KGHSH, CDR2 LQKENI. The CDR3 protein is CASSPRLIAGLNQPQHF. As DNA, the CDR3 is TGTGCCAGCTCACCACGGCTGATCGCGGGGCTCAATCAGCCCCAGCATTTT.

The chain has TRBV11-3 and TRBJ2-1; D is unclear. The germline V gene has CDR1 SGHNT and CDR2 YENEEA. CDR3 length: 14 amino acids. V lost 5 bases, J lost 8 bases, and 16 bases lay in between. This chain's CDR3 is CASSLGNSGDEQFF. CDR3 nucleotides: TGTGCCAGCAGCCTTGGTAACTCAGGCGATGAGCAGTTCTTC.

Only a few counts were recorded for this clone. V and J are TRBV14 and TRBJ1-3; the match to TRBD1 covers 7 bases. Trimming removed 4 bases from V and 0 bases from J; junction bases left unmatched: 9. There are 17 residues in the CDR3. CDR1 and CDR2 (germline): SGHDN, FVKESK. Here the CDR3 reads CASSLLTGRRSGNTIYF. In DNA, the CDR3 is TGTGCCAGCAGCCTTTTGACAGGGAGACGCTCTGGAAACACCATATATTTT.

The chain employs TRBV19 and TRBJ2-7; D remains unclear. V lost 6 bases to trimming and J lost 1 base, with 10 bases between them. From germline, CDR1 is LNHDA and CDR2 SQIVND (reference sequence). The CDR3 length is 13 residues. The CDR3 is CASSLQVSYEQYF. Here the CDR3 DNA reads TGTGCCAGTAGCCTGCAGGTATCCTACGAGCAGTACTTC.

The chain joins TRBV27 to TRBJ2-7; 7 nucleotides line up with TRBD2. Trimming removed 3 bases from V and 1 base from J; junction bases left unmatched: 6. The CDR3 covers 15 residues. Looked up from germline, CDR1 is MNHEY and CDR2 is SMNVEV (reference sequence). The CDR3 is CASSFASGRSYEQYF. In DNA, the CDR3 is TGTGCCAGCAGTTTTGCCTCCGGGAGGTCCTACGAGCAGTACTTC.

The genes are TRBV25-1 and TRBJ1-2; TRBD1 is a possible D gene (5 bases). The CDR3 spans 15 residues. Trimming cost V 6 bases and J 6 bases, with 20 bases left between them. Germline assignment: CDR1 MGHDK and CDR2 SYGVNS. The CDR3 DNA follows: TGTGCCAGCAGGCTCCCCCGGAGGGACTCCCATGGCTACACCTTC. Amino acid sequence: CASRLPRRDSHGYTF.

This chain uses TRBV15 with TRBJ2-1; TRBD2 agrees at 10 bases. Trimming at V came to 1 base and at J to 0 bases, leaving 9 bases not matched to a gene. Per germline, CDR1 LNHNV and CDR2 YYDKDF (reference sequence). The CDR3 sequence is 19 residues long. The CDR3 nucleotides read TGTGCCACCAGCAGAGGTATTAGCGGGGGGTATAGCTCCTACAATGAGCAGTTCTTC. Amino acid sequence: CATSRGISGGYSSYNEQFF. Drawing the rest from reference TRBV15 and TRBJ2-1, the complete variable domain is DAMVIQNPRYQVTQFGKPVTLSCSQTLNHNVMYWYQQKSSQAPKLLFHYYDKDFNNEADTPDNFQSRRPNTSFCFLDIRSPGLGDTAMYLCATSRGISGGYSSYNEQFFGPGTRLTVL.

The chain has TRBV5-1 and TRBJ2-2; 8 bases are a match to TRBD1. Trimming took 5 bases from V and 3 from J; bases not matched to a gene: 0. CDR1 and CDR2 from the germline V gene are SGHRS and YFSETQ. This CDR3 is 13 amino acids long. The CDR3 loop reads CASRDRDTGELFF. In DNA, the CDR3 is TGCGCCAGCAGGGACAGGGACACCGGGGAGCTGTTTTTT.

This sequence joins TRBV13 and TRBJ1-5; D perhaps matches TRBD1 (6 bases). This CDR3 spans 17 amino acids. V lost 2 bases to trimming and J lost 0 bases, with 14 bases between them. Per the germline V gene, CDR1 is PRHDT and CDR2 is FYEKMQ (reference sequence). The CDR3 sequence: CASSLRQVGNSNQPQHF. Written as DNA, the CDR3 is TGTGCCAGCAGCTTACGACAGGTCGGCAATAGCAATCAGCCCCAGCATTTT. Filled out from reference TRBV13 and TRBJ1-5, the complete variable domain reads AAGVIQSPRHLIKEKRETATLKCYPIPRHDTVYWYQQGPGQDPQFLISFYEKMQSDKGSIPDRFSAQQFSDYHSELNMSSLELGDSALYFCASSLRQVGNSNQPQHFGDGTRLSIL.

This chain connects TRBV21-1 to TRBJ1-1. TRBV21-1 is given as a pseudogene. The CDR3 extends over 17 amino acids. The CDR3 nucleotides are TGTGCCAGCAGCAAAAGCTCCCCGGGGGGAGTTGGAACTGAAGCTTTCTTT. This sequence encodes CASSKSSPGGVGTEAFF.

The CDR3 nucleotides are TGTGCCAGCTCACCCCAGGATACCAATTCACCCCTCCACTTT. Translated: CASSPQDTNSPLHF. The V gene is TRBV18, the J gene TRBJ1-6, with D unclear. Trimming took 3 bases from V and 7 from J, leaving 10 bases between them. CDR1 KGHSH and CDR2 LQKENI come from the germline V gene. This CDR3 region has 14 residues. Based on the CDR3 plus reference TRBV18 and TRBJ1-6, the full variable domain is NAGVMQNPRHLVRRRGQEARLRCSPMKGHSHVYWYRQLPEEGLKFMVYLQKENIIDESGMPKERFSAEFPKEGPSILRIQQVVRGDSAAYFCASSPQDTNSPLHFGNGTRLTVT.

J is TRBJ1-3 and V is TRBV7-9; TRBD1 is a possible D gene (5 bases). In germline, CDR1 is SEHNR, CDR2 FQNEAQ (reference sequence). V lost 2 bases to trimming and J lost 1 base, with 18 bases between them. The length of the CDR3 is 18 residues. The CDR3 reads CASSLLYGGTGSGNTIYF. As DNA, the CDR3 is TGTGCCAGCAGCTTATTATACGGGGGGACCGGATCTGGAAACACCATATATTTT.

The rearrangement uses TRBV9 and TRBJ2-5; TRBD2 aligns across 8 bases. Germline V gives CDR1 SGDLS, CDR2 YYNGEE. V shed 2 bases and J 3 bases; nucleotides not matched to a gene: 9. CDR3 length equals 16 residues. The CDR3 bases are TGTGCCAGCAGCGTGGAGGGCGGGGGGCGCGAAGAGACCCAGTACTTC. It specifies CASSVEGGGREETQYF.

J is TRBJ1-1 and V is TRBV7-9; D gene uncertain. V lost 5 bases, J lost 9 bases, and 16 bases lay in between. Germline CDR1 SEHNR, CDR2 FQNEAQ (reference sequence). There are 13 residues in the CDR3. In DNA form, the CDR3 reads TGTGCCAGCAGCCCGATGGAGTTACGAAAAGCTTTCTTT. It specifies CASSPMELRKAFF.

The CDR3 DNA is TGTGCCAGCAGCATACTAGCGGGGGGACAAGAGACCCAGTACTTC. It encodes CASSILAGGQETQYF. The chain has TRBV28 and TRBJ2-5, with TRBD2 matching over 12 bases. Germline V gene lookup returns CDR1 MDHEN and CDR2 SYDVKM. CDR3 length equals 15 residues. The ends lost 6 bases at V and 2 bases at J; junction bases unmatched: 4.

The rearrangement uses TRBV4-3 and TRBJ2-1; possible D gene TRBD2, 6 bases. The CDR3 has 16 amino acids. Deletions cut 4 bases from V and 7 bases from J, with 20 bases between. Germline V gene sequence: CDR1 LGHNA, CDR2 YSLEER. The CDR3 is CASSPGGGARRNEQFF. The DNA of the CDR3 is TGCGCCAGCAGCCCAGGAGGCGGGGCACGACGGAATGAGCAGTTCTTC.